The 25 T cell receptor beta chains in this list originate from one sample, sequenced in a study of a mutant IDH1 vaccine in newly diagnosed glioma. This table comes from immunoSEQ multiplex PCR, and its TCRdb copy is limited to in-frame clones, with some not included. This sample has roughly 48,000 clones, with over 75% found just once. Antigens for these TCRs are unknown. As for time point: week 11, during vaccination. Topical imiquimod was applied with each vaccine dose, which held 300 ug of mutant IDH1 20-mer peptide. The specimen comprised PBMCs, sampled from a glioma patient whose treatment included an IDH1 peptide vaccine. The receptor set was obtained from a man aged 45 to 65 with glioma.

The rearrangement joins TRBV10-3 to TRBJ2-5, with TRBD2 matching 9 bases. The V and J ends lost 10 bases and 5 bases, in that order; junction bases with no gene match: 5. CDR1 and CDR2 (germline): ENHRY, SYGVKD. This CDR3 contains 12 residues. The CDR3 DNA sequence: TGTGCCACCCGAGCGGGGGGTGAGACCCAGTACTTC. This gives the protein CATRAGGETQYF.

The V call is TRBV5-1, the J call TRBJ2-3; D gene ambiguous. The CDR3 totals 14 residues. CDR1 and CDR2 from the germline V gene are SGHRS and YFSETQ. With 4 bases removed from V and 0 bases from J, the gap between germline ends came to 9 bases. This CDR3 is CASSLQDSTDTQYF. The DNA for the CDR3 is TGCGCCAGCAGCCTTCAGGATAGCACAGATACGCAGTATTTT.

The chain links TRBV9 to TRBJ1-3; TRBD1 agrees at 8 bases. The CDR3 covers 13 residues. Germline CDR1 SGDLS, CDR2 YYNGEE. Trimming removed 4 bases from V and 4 bases from J; junction bases left unmatched: 1. The CDR3 DNA sequence: TGTGCCAGCAGCCGACAGGGGGGAAACACCATATATTTT. This encodes CASSRQGGNTIYF.

The V call is TRBV30, the J call TRBJ1-5; TRBD1 is a possible D gene (6 bases). The CDR3 totals 16 residues. Per germline, CDR1 GTSNPN and CDR2 SVGIG (reference sequence). V was cut by 3 bases and J by 2 bases, with 17 bases left in between. Here the CDR3 reads CAWSEMRGAGNQPQHF. The CDR3 DNA reads TGTGCCTGGAGCGAAATGCGGGGGGCCGGCAATCAGCCCCAGCATTTT.

The chain is built from TRBV7-8 and TRBJ1-6; D might be TRBD1 (5 bases). This CDR3 spans 13 amino acids. Trimming shortened V by 6 bases and J by 8 bases, and 11 bases separated the two germline ends. CDR1 and CDR2 (germline): SGHVS, FQNEAQ. The CDR3, as DNA: TGTGCCAGCAGGGGCCAGGGCGATTCACCCCTCCACTTT. Its translation: CASRGQGDSPLHF.

This chain joins TRBV5-1 and TRBJ2-7; D is possibly TRBD1 (5 bases). The CDR3 is 12 amino acids. Germline V gene sequence: CDR1 SGHRS, CDR2 YFSETQ. With 0 bases removed from V and 11 bases from J, the gap between germline ends came to 12 bases. The CDR3 DNA sequence: TGCGCCAGCAGCTTGGATCAGGGTGTCAAGTACTTC. This codes for CASSLDQGVKYF.

The rearrangement uses TRBV19 and TRBJ2-3; 11 bases agree with TRBD2. V was pared by 5 bases and J by 3 bases, with 7 bases of the junction left unmatched. Germline CDR1 LNHDA, CDR2 SQIVND (reference sequence). The CDR3 totals 16 residues. The CDR3 coding sequence is TGTGCCAGTAGTGCGCGAACTAGCGGGGGAACAGATACGCAGTATTTT. Its translation is CASSARTSGGTDTQYF. Combining the CDR3 with reference TRBV19 and TRBJ2-3 gives the whole variable domain DGGITQSPKYLFRKEGQNVTLSCEQNLNHDAMYWYRQDPGQGLRLIYYSQIVNDFQKGDIAEGYSVSREKKESFPLTVTSAQKNPTAFYLCASSARTSGGTDTQYFGPGTRLTVL.

The chain recombines TRBV28 with TRBJ1-2; the match to TRBD1 covers 9 bases. Germline CDR1 and CDR2: MDHEN and SYDVKM. V shed 8 bases and J 1 base; nucleotides not matched to a gene: 11. The CDR3 has 16 amino acids. CDR3 bases: TGTGCCAGCGCACGAGGGGGGACAGGGAATAACTATGGCTACACCTTC. It specifies CASARGGTGNNYGYTF.

In DNA form, the CDR3 reads TGTGCCAGCAGCCAAGGATATACTTTCGATCAGCCCCAGCATTTT. It encodes CASSQGYTFDQPQHF. This chain uses TRBV4-2 with TRBJ1-5; no clear D gene. The CDR3 sequence is 15 residues long. V lost 1 base and J lost 5, with 12 bases in between. Per the germline V gene, CDR1 is LGHNA and CDR2 is YNFKEQ.

The chain has TRBV12-5 and TRBJ2-6; D ambiguous. The CDR3 loop spans 15 amino acids. Germline V gene data show CDR1 as LGHNT and CDR2 as FRNRAP. Trimming pared 2 bases from V and 3 bases from J, leaving 8 bases between. The CDR3 sequence: CASGLSGGGANVLTF. The CDR3 coding sequence is TGTGCTAGTGGTTTGTCGGGCGGTGGGGCCAACGTCCTGACTTTC.

The J gene is TRBJ1-2, the V gene TRBV5-1; 10 nucleotides match TRBD1. V lost 4 bases, J lost 5 bases, and 8 bases stayed unmatched. Per the germline V gene, CDR1 is SGHRS and CDR2 is YFSETQ. CDR3 length: 15 residues. CDR3: CASSLNDRGRYGYTF. As DNA, the CDR3 is TGCGCCAGCAGCCTCAATGACAGGGGGCGATATGGCTACACCTTC.

This chain uses TRBV27 with TRBJ2-7, with a weak D call TRBD1 (6 bases). V lost 0 bases, J lost 4 bases, and 7 bases lay in between. CDR1 is MNHEY and CDR2 is SMNVEV in the germline V gene (reference sequence). This CDR3 contains 13 residues. CDR3 region: CASSLSRGYEQYF. The CDR3 region has the DNA TGTGCCAGCAGTTTATCGAGGGGGTACGAGCAGTACTTC.

This chain joins TRBV6-7 and TRBJ2-1, with TRBD2 identical over 10 bases. TRBV6-7 is sorted into the ORF group, with uncertain function. The V and J ends lost 5 bases and 8 bases, in that order; junction bases with no gene match: 6. The CDR3 contains 14 residues. CDR3 nucleotide sequence: TGTGCCAGCAGTGCTTCTAGCGGGAGCGATGAGCAGTTCTTC. Translating it yields CASSASSGSDEQFF.

V and J are TRBV13 and TRBJ1-1; D is undetermined. The germline gives CDR1 PRHDT, CDR2 FYEKMQ (reference sequence). CDR3 length equals 14 residues. V was clipped by 5 bases and J by 1 base, with 11 bases between them. CDR3 amino acids: CASSHWTGNTEAFF. In DNA form, the CDR3 reads TGTGCCAGCAGCCACTGGACGGGGAACACTGAAGCTTTCTTT. The full variable domain, in which reference TRBV13 and TRBJ1-1 provide the parts outside the CDR3, is AAGVIQSPRHLIKEKRETATLKCYPIPRHDTVYWYQQGPGQDPQFLISFYEKMQSDKGSIPDRFSAQQFSDYHSELNMSSLELGDSALYFCASSHWTGNTEAFFGQGTRLTVV.

The rearrangement joins TRBV4-2 to TRBJ2-2; no definite D call. Germline CDR1 is LGHNA and CDR2 is YNFKEQ. The CDR3 spans 15 residues. Trimming took off 2 bases at V and 0 bases at J, with 7 bases between the two ends. The CDR3 sequence: CASSQMGTNTGELFF. CDR3 DNA sequence: TGTGCCAGCAGCCAAATGGGCACGAACACCGGGGAGCTGTTTTTT.

V is TRBV7-6 and J is TRBJ2-1; D gene uncertain. V lost 2 bases and J lost 9, with 8 bases in between. The CDR3 has 12 residues. Germline-derived CDR1 and CDR2 are SGHVS and FNYEAQ. Here the CDR3 reads CASSLTLAEQFF. CDR3 sequence (DNA): TGTGCCAGCAGCTTAACTTTGGCTGAGCAGTTCTTC.

The genes are TRBV4-2 and TRBJ2-4, with D possibly matching TRBD2 (6 bases). Germline V CDR1 and CDR2: LGHNA, YNFKEQ. Trimming shortened V by 4 bases and J by 1 base, and 17 bases separated the two germline ends. This CDR3 contains 17 residues. The CDR3 coding sequence is TGTGCCAGCAGCCCAGTCTCGGGAGTTGGCGCCAAAAACATTCAGTACTTC. Translating gives CASSPVSGVGAKNIQYF.

The J gene is TRBJ2-5, the V gene TRBV18; TRBD1 might be the D (7 bases). V gave up 3 bases and J gave up 4 bases, with 15 bases separating them. Germline CDR1 KGHSH, CDR2 LQKENI. This CDR3 is 15 amino acids long. This chain's CDR3 is CASSPRQGLTETQYF. The CDR3, as DNA: TGTGCCAGCTCACCCAGACAGGGACTTACAGAGACCCAGTACTTC.

This clone was picked up one time. CDR3 loop: CASSLGTGGYNTGELFF. Written as DNA, the CDR3 is TGTGCCAGCAGCTTGGGGACAGGGGGCTATAACACCGGGGAGCTGTTTTTT. The chain couples TRBV5-4 to TRBJ2-2; 11 bases align to TRBD1. After removal of 0 bases from V and 2 bases from J, the junction contained 3 bases not matched to a gene. The germline V gene has CDR1 SGHNT and CDR2 YYREEE (reference sequence). The CDR3 has 17 amino acids.

Only one count was recorded for this clone. The V and J genes are TRBV6-1 and TRBJ1-3, with D hard to call. V lost 6 bases, J lost 0 bases, and 9 bases lay in between. The CDR3 loop spans 14 amino acids. Germline CDR1 MNHNS, CDR2 SASEGT. Here the CDR3 reads CASRKQSSGNTIYF. The CDR3 DNA reads TGTGCCAGCAGAAAACAGAGCTCTGGAAACACCATATATTTT.

This chain joins TRBV2 and TRBJ2-7; D unresolved. Trimming removed 6 bases at V and 3 bases at J, with 6 bases between. Germline CDR1 reads SNHLY; CDR2 reads FYNNEI. The CDR3 runs 11 residues. CDR3 amino acids: CASSKDYEQYF. The CDR3 DNA follows: TGTGCCAGCAGCAAAGACTACGAGCAGTACTTC.

The genes are TRBV9 and TRBJ2-1; TRBD2 aligns across 8 bases. CDR1 is SGDLS, CDR2 YYNGEE, per germline. The CDR3 has 18 amino acids. Losses at the gene ends were 5 bases for V and 0 bases for J; bases not matched to a gene: 13. CDR3 DNA: TGTGCCAGCAGTCCTTCGAGCGGGAGACGAAGCTCCTACAATGAGCAGTTCTTC. Its translation: CASSPSSGRRSSYNEQFF.

CDR3 bases: TGTGCCAGCAGCGTTTCAGGGCGGGAGACCCAGTACTTC. It codes for CASSVSGRETQYF. The chain couples TRBV9 to TRBJ2-5, with a tentative D call TRBD1 (5 bases). This CDR3 has 13 amino acids. Trimming removed 2 bases from V and 5 bases from J, with 10 bases in between. Germline V lookup: CDR1 SGDLS, CDR2 YYNGEE.

V usage is TRBV5-1 and J usage is TRBJ1-3; D remains ambiguous. Germline V CDR1 and CDR2: SGHRS, YFSETQ. Between the trimmed V and J ends, which lost 0 bases and 1 base, there was a span of 5 bases. The CDR3 extends over 14 amino acids. The CDR3 here is CASSLDMSGNTIYF. The CDR3 nucleotides read TGCGCCAGCAGCTTGGACATGTCTGGAAACACCATATATTTT.

V usage is TRBV11-2 and J usage is TRBJ2-6; 7 nucleotides agree with TRBD1. V dropped 3 bases and J dropped 1; count of bases not matched to a gene: 6. Germline-derived CDR1 and CDR2 are SGHAT and FQNNGV. The CDR3 runs to 17 residues. Written as DNA, the CDR3 is TGTGCCAGCAGCTTCTTCAGGGGGAGATCTGGGGCCAACGTCCTGACTTTC. It translates to CASSFFRGRSGANVLTF.